This is a list of T cell receptor beta chains from one sample in a study of metastatic and nonmetastatic thyroid tumors. TCRdb reassembled clones from the PCR reads with MiXCR. The table records roughly 30,000 clones, 24% of them present only once. Material for sequencing was blood. These receptors originate from a female donor with papillary thyroid cancer or a benign thyroid nodule (not recorded which). Some clones in this sample may be carry-over from other donors' samples. Each CDR3 is given with its conserved first and last residue. Fields, in order: V gene, J gene, clone size, CDR3 length, CDR3 protein. The listing skips clone size in some rows; elsewhere it reads once, few, many or a size class.

TRBV7-2	TRBJ2-4	many	16	CASSKKSGEAKNIQYF
TRBV7-8	TRBJ2-7	many	14	CASSSRTGTYEQYF
TRBV27	TRBJ1-2	medium-sized	16	CASSLSGGGRVYGYTF
TRBV4-1	TRBJ2-1	NA	13	CASSVRLYNEQFF
TRBV30	TRBJ2-7	NA	12	CAWDPGRYEQYF
TRBV7-6	TRBJ2-1	many	16	CASSKAGGNPYNEQFF
TRBV27	TRBJ1-3	NA	13	CASRRRSGNTIYF
TRBV27	TRBJ2-7	NA	13	CASSFYSSYEQYF
TRBV2	TRBJ2-1	many	13	CASERDYNNEQFF
TRBV5-1	TRBJ2-7	NA	13	CASSVIQGVEQYF
TRBV27	TRBJ2-2	many	14	CASSFRDPTGELFF
TRBV7-2	TRBJ2-7	few	12	CASSPGLEEQYF
TRBV6-1	TRBJ1-5	medium-sized	15	CASTPRRGPNQPQHF
TRBV6-1	TRBJ2-7	few	14	CASSGLAGGGEQYF
TRBV29-1	TRBJ2-3	many	14	CSATLAGGTDTQYF
TRBV30	TRBJ2-2	few	15	CAWSVPSGRTGELFF
TRBV11-2	TRBJ1-4	many	15	CASSSPDQGDEKLFF
TRBV18	TRBJ1-1	many	13	CASSPNRDTEAFF
TRBV24-1	TRBJ2-2	NA	18	CATSDLRGQGTNTGELFF
TRBV6-1	TRBJ1-6	NA	18	CASSEVRQESSYNSPLHF
TRBV28	TRBJ2-3	many	16	CASSLVSGPKRGTQYF
TRBV6-1	TRBJ2-1	medium-sized	14	CASSQFRDFNEQFF
TRBV13	TRBJ2-1	many	15	CASSLGQFSYNEQFF
TRBV4-3	TRBJ2-7	many	13	CASSQDLGYEQYF
TRBV24-1	TRBJ1-1	many	14	CATRGAGEGTEAFF
TRBV5-6	TRBJ2-3	many	12	CASSFSGDTQYF
TRBV2	TRBJ2-7	NA	13	CASSDEGPYEQYF
TRBV27	TRBJ2-1	few	11	CASILSGEQFF
TRBV18	TRBJ2-7	few	15	CASSLGLASTYEQYF
TRBV5-1	TRBJ2-1	many	13	CASSSVLYNEQFF
TRBV20-1	TRBJ1-3	many	15	CSARDSRTTGNTIYF
TRBV12-3/TRBV12-4	TRBJ1-5	NA	11	CASSLGQPQHF
TRBV20-1	TRBJ2-7	many	21	CSAAKPRVMRLSGRALHEQYF
TRBV18	TRBJ2-1	many	14	CASSPTTPPHEQFF
TRBV12-3/TRBV12-4	TRBJ1-1	few	15	CASSLSQGANTEAFF
TRBV6-2/TRBV6-3	TRBJ2-7	medium-sized	13	CASSPLSAYEQYF
TRBV7-3	TRBJ2-1	once	16	CASSLRLSGSYNEQFF
TRBV28	TRBJ2-7	NA	14	CASRKGPSSYEQYF
TRBV6-2/TRBV6-3	TRBJ2-6	few	15	CASSGNIGGANVLTF
TRBV2	TRBJ2-1	few	15	CASSADTPFYNGQFF
TRBV6-1	TRBJ1-1	few	13	CASNLQVNTEAFF
TRBV10-3	TRBJ2-7	few	13	CAISEGQSYEQYF